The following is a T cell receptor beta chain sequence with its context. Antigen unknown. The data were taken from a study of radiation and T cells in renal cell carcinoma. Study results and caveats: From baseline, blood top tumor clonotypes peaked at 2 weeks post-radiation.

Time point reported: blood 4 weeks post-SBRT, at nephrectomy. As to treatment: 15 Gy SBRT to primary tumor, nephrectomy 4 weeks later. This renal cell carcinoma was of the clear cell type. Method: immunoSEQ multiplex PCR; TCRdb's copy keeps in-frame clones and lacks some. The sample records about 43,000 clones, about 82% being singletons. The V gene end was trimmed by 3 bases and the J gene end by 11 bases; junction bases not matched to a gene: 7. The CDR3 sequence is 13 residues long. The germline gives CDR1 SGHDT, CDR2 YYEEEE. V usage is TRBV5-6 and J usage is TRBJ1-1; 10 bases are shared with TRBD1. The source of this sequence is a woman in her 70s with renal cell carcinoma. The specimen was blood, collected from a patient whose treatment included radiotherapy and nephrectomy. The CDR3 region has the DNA TGTGCCAGCAGCTGGGACAGGGGAGATGGGGCTTTCTTT. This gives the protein CASSWDRGDGAFF. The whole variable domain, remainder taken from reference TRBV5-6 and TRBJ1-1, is DAGVTQSPTHLIKTRGQQVTLRCSPKSGHDTVSWYQQALGQGPQFIFQYYEEEERQRGNFPDRFSGHQFPNYSSELNVNALLLGDSALYLCASSWDRGDGAFFGQGTRLTVV.